The rows below give T cell receptor beta chains drawn from one sample of a study of cytomegalovirus exposure and HLA in healthy donors. Sequenced by immunoSEQ multiplex PCR; TCRdb stores in-frame clones only, minus some. Found here are about 120,000 clones, more than 60% of them singletons; the top ten hold about 9%. Sequencing was done on a sample of PBMCs. The receptors come from a man aged 35 to 55 in good health and CMV-seropositive. Each CDR3 is given with its conserved first and last residue. Fields, in order: V gene, J gene, CDR3 length, clone size, D gene, CDR3 protein, CDR3 DNA. D genes are given only for firm matches. Clone sizes are given selectively: once, few, many, or a class where the clone is expanded.

v_gene: TRBV7-3
j_gene: TRBJ1-5
len: 16
abundance: once
d_gene: .
CDR3aa: CASSSQATASNQPQHF
CDR3nt: TGTGCCAGCAGCTCCCAGGCGACAGCTAGCAATCAGCCCCAGCATTTT

v_gene: TRBV5-1
j_gene: TRBJ2-7
len: 14
abundance: once
d_gene: TRBD1
CDR3aa: CASSLNRGTYEQYF
CDR3nt: TGCGCCAGCAGCTTGAACAGGGGGACCTACGAGCAGTACTTC

v_gene: TRBV5-1
j_gene: TRBJ2-7
len: 14
abundance: .
d_gene: TRBD1
CDR3aa: CASSLGDRGYEQYF
CDR3nt: TGCGCCAGCAGCTTGGGGGACAGGGGATACGAGCAGTACTTC

v_gene: TRBV13
j_gene: TRBJ2-3
len: 15
abundance: few
d_gene: .
CDR3aa: CASSLRGRGTDTQYF
CDR3nt: TGTGCCAGCAGCTTAAGGGGCCGTGGGACAGATACGCAGTATTTT

v_gene: TRBV10-3
j_gene: TRBJ1-2
len: 13
abundance: .
d_gene: .
CDR3aa: CAITPEGLPGYTF
CDR3nt: TGTGCCATCACCCCAGAGGGATTGCCTGGCTACACCTTC

v_gene: TRBV11-2
j_gene: TRBJ1-3
len: 16
abundance: few
d_gene: .
CDR3aa: CASSKSRGVSGNTIYF
CDR3nt: TGTGCCAGCAGCAAAAGCAGGGGAGTCTCTGGAAACACCATATATTTT

v_gene: TRBV7-2
j_gene: TRBJ1-2
len: 13
abundance: few
d_gene: TRBD1
CDR3aa: CASSVGQGYGYTF
CDR3nt: TGTGCCAGCAGCGTGGGACAGGGTTATGGCTACACCTTC

v_gene: TRBV5-4
j_gene: TRBJ2-2
len: 16
abundance: .
d_gene: TRBD2
CDR3aa: CASSLGSGALAGELFF
CDR3nt: TGTGCCAGCAGCTTGGGTAGCGGGGCCTTGGCCGGGGAGCTGTTTTTT

v_gene: TRBV10-3
j_gene: TRBJ1-2
len: 13
abundance: few
d_gene: .
CDR3aa: CAITGGGIYGYTF
CDR3nt: TGTGCCATCACCGGGGGAGGAATCTATGGCTACACCTTC

v_gene: TRBV7-9
j_gene: TRBJ2-1
len: 17
abundance: few
d_gene: .
CDR3aa: CASSSVTRRLGNNEQFF
CDR3nt: TGTGCCAGCAGCTCAGTTACTAGGCGTTTGGGCAACAATGAGCAGTTCTTC

v_gene: TRBV9
j_gene: TRBJ2-5
len: 15
abundance: .
d_gene: .
CDR3aa: CASSPIRQGLETQYF
CDR3nt: TGTGCCAGCAGCCCCATCAGGCAGGGACTAGAGACCCAGTACTTC

v_gene: TRBV29-1
j_gene: TRBJ1-4
len: 15
abundance: .
d_gene: TRBD1
CDR3aa: CSLRQGERTNEKLFF
CDR3nt: TGCAGCCTCAGACAGGGAGAGAGAACTAATGAAAAACTGTTTTTT

v_gene: TRBV5-6
j_gene: TRBJ1-5
len: 14
abundance: few
d_gene: .
CDR3aa: CASSLWAGSGFQHF
CDR3nt: TGTGCCAGCAGCTTGTGGGCAGGGTCGGGCTTCCAGCATTTT

v_gene: TRBV29-1
j_gene: TRBJ2-7
len: 13
abundance: few
d_gene: .
CDR3aa: CSVGRDQGIEQYF
CDR3nt: TGCAGCGTTGGTAGGGATCAGGGGATCGAGCAGTACTTC

v_gene: TRBV18
j_gene: TRBJ2-4
len: 16
abundance: .
d_gene: .
CDR3aa: CASSPKSGDGSNIQYF
CDR3nt: TGTGCCAGCTCACCAAAGTCGGGGGACGGTTCAAACATTCAGTACTTC

v_gene: TRBV7-9
j_gene: TRBJ1-1
len: 16
abundance: .
d_gene: TRBD1
CDR3aa: CASSFATGTENTEAFF
CDR3nt: TGTGCCAGCAGCTTCGCGACCGGGACAGAGAACACTGAAGCTTTCTTT

v_gene: TRBV6-5
j_gene: TRBJ1-4
len: 14
abundance: .
d_gene: TRBD1
CDR3aa: CASSLGQGNEKLFF
CDR3nt: TGTGCCAGCAGCCTTGGACAGGGCAACGAAAAACTGTTTTTT

v_gene: TRBV7-9
j_gene: TRBJ1-2
len: 16
abundance: .
d_gene: TRBD1
CDR3aa: CASSSYRDRGMDGYTF
CDR3nt: TGTGCCAGCAGCTCGTACCGGGACAGGGGAATGGATGGCTACACCTTC

v_gene: TRBV19
j_gene: TRBJ1-5
len: 16
abundance: .
d_gene: TRBD1
CDR3aa: CASSNSWDRVDQPQHF
CDR3nt: TGTGCCAGTAGCAACTCATGGGACAGGGTAGATCAGCCCCAGCATTTT

v_gene: TRBV12-5
j_gene: TRBJ2-2
len: 16
abundance: .
d_gene: TRBD2
CDR3aa: CASGTSGGVSAGELFF
CDR3nt: TGTGCTAGTGGGACTAGCGGGGGGGTAAGCGCCGGGGAGCTGTTTTTT

v_gene: TRBV6-5
j_gene: TRBJ1-2
len: 15
abundance: .
d_gene: .
CDR3aa: CASRRGGGTNYGYTF
CDR3nt: TGTGCCAGCCGGCGGGGGGGCGGAACTAACTATGGCTACACCTTC

v_gene: TRBV7-3
j_gene: TRBJ2-2
len: 16
abundance: .
d_gene: TRBD1
CDR3aa: CASSPPGQGSSGELFF
CDR3nt: TGTGCCAGCAGCCCCCCGGGACAGGGTTCTTCCGGGGAGCTGTTTTTT

v_gene: TRBV7-2
j_gene: TRBJ1-2
len: 13
abundance: .
d_gene: .
CDR3aa: CASSLEGRGGYTF
CDR3nt: TGTGCCAGCAGCTTGGAGGGAAGGGGAGGCTACACCTTC

v_gene: TRBV11-2
j_gene: TRBJ2-3
len: 16
abundance: .
d_gene: TRBD2
CDR3aa: CASSLVAGGFTDTQYF
CDR3nt: TGTGCCAGCAGCTTAGTAGCGGGTGGATTCACAGATACGCAGTATTTT

v_gene: TRBV5-1
j_gene: TRBJ1-1
len: 14
abundance: .
d_gene: TRBD1
CDR3aa: CASSSDRAIAEAFF
CDR3nt: TGCGCCAGCAGCTCGGACAGGGCAATTGCTGAAGCTTTCTTT

v_gene: TRBV7-2
j_gene: TRBJ1-5
len: 15
abundance: few
d_gene: TRBD1
CDR3aa: CASSPWTGGIQPQHF
CDR3nt: TGTGCCAGCAGCCCGTGGACAGGGGGCATTCAGCCCCAGCATTTT

v_gene: TRBV10-1
j_gene: TRBJ1-1
len: 16
abundance: .
d_gene: TRBD1
CDR3aa: CASSPGQGASKPEAFF
CDR3nt: TGCGCCAGCAGCCCGGGACAGGGGGCGTCGAAACCTGAAGCTTTCTTT

v_gene: TRBV20-1
j_gene: TRBJ1-1
len: 11
abundance: .
d_gene: .
CDR3aa: CSARFIYEAFF
CDR3nt: TGCAGTGCTAGATTCATCTATGAAGCTTTCTTT

v_gene: TRBV27
j_gene: TRBJ2-7
len: 17
abundance: once
d_gene: TRBD1
CDR3aa: CASSREGERTGYYEQYF
CDR3nt: TGTGCCAGCAGCCGCGAGGGGGAAAGGACAGGGTACTACGAGCAGTACTTC

v_gene: TRBV13
j_gene: TRBJ1-3
len: 17
abundance: few
d_gene: .
CDR3aa: CASSLNKEESVGNTIYF
CDR3nt: TGTGCCAGCAGCTTAAATAAGGAGGAATCAGTAGGAAACACCATATATTTT

v_gene: TRBV9
j_gene: TRBJ2-2
len: 16
abundance: .
d_gene: TRBD2
CDR3aa: CASNLGTGGSAGELFF
CDR3nt: TGTGCCAGCAACCTCGGGACTGGCGGGAGCGCCGGGGAGCTGTTTTTT

v_gene: TRBV4-1
j_gene: TRBJ1-4
len: 12
abundance: .
d_gene: .
CDR3aa: CASSQDSRRLFF
CDR3nt: TGCGCCAGCAGCCAAGATTCCCGCAGACTGTTTTTT

v_gene: TRBV5-1
j_gene: TRBJ2-7
len: 12
abundance: few
d_gene: .
CDR3aa: CASSHAGDEQYF
CDR3nt: TGCGCCAGCAGCCACGCAGGGGACGAGCAGTACTTC

v_gene: TRBV5-1
j_gene: TRBJ2-3
len: 17
abundance: .
d_gene: TRBD2
CDR3aa: CASSLGASGGITDTQYF
CDR3nt: TGCGCCAGCAGCTTGGGGGCTAGCGGGGGTATTACAGATACGCAGTATTTT

v_gene: TRBV6-1
j_gene: TRBJ2-2
len: 16
abundance: few
d_gene: .
CDR3aa: CASREAGRQGTGELFF
CDR3nt: TGTGCCAGCAGAGAAGCGGGCCGTCAGGGCACCGGGGAGCTGTTTTTT

v_gene: TRBV7-8
j_gene: TRBJ2-3
len: 16
abundance: .
d_gene: .
CDR3aa: CASSPAAPSGADTQYF
CDR3nt: TGTGCCAGCAGCCCAGCGGCCCCATCGGGGGCAGATACGCAGTATTTT

v_gene: TRBV10-3
j_gene: TRBJ1-5
len: 15
abundance: .
d_gene: .
CDR3aa: CAIRAGTGSNQPQHF
CDR3nt: TGTGCCATCAGGGCAGGGACTGGGAGCAATCAGCCCCAGCATTTT

v_gene: TRBV28
j_gene: TRBJ1-1
len: 15
abundance: .
d_gene: .
CDR3aa: CASSLGGTGNTEAFF
CDR3nt: TGTGCCAGCAGTTTGGGAGGGACGGGGAACACTGAAGCTTTCTTT

v_gene: TRBV7-8
j_gene: TRBJ2-2
len: 14
abundance: .
d_gene: TRBD2
CDR3aa: CASSPEGLAAGLFF
CDR3nt: TGTGCCAGCAGCCCTGAGGGACTAGCGGCAGGGCTGTTTTTT

v_gene: TRBV29-1
j_gene: TRBJ2-5
len: 14
abundance: .
d_gene: TRBD2
CDR3aa: CSVTLAGGLPTQYF
CDR3nt: TGCAGCGTCACCTTAGCGGGAGGCCTCCCTACCCAGTACTTC

v_gene: TRBV7-2
j_gene: TRBJ2-5
len: 15
abundance: .
d_gene: TRBD2
CDR3aa: CASSFGSAGGQTQYF
CDR3nt: TGTGCCAGCAGCTTTGGGTCAGCGGGGGGGCAGACCCAGTACTTC

v_gene: TRBV18
j_gene: TRBJ1-4
len: 17
abundance: .
d_gene: .
CDR3aa: CASSPQGWDRDKEKLFF
CDR3nt: TGTGCCAGCTCACCGCAGGGCTGGGACCGGGACAAGGAAAAACTGTTTTTT

v_gene: TRBV6-5
j_gene: TRBJ2-7
len: 15
abundance: .
d_gene: TRBD1
CDR3aa: CASSYGQGSDYEQYF
CDR3nt: TGTGCCAGCAGTTACGGACAGGGGTCGGACTACGAGCAGTACTTC

v_gene: TRBV30
j_gene: TRBJ2-3
len: 12
abundance: .
d_gene: .
CDR3aa: CAWSVLPDTQYF
CDR3nt: TGTGCCTGGAGTGTACTTCCAGATACGCAGTATTTT

v_gene: TRBV30
j_gene: TRBJ2-7
len: 14
abundance: once
d_gene: .
CDR3aa: CAWRRGGNSYEQYF
CDR3nt: TGTGCCTGGAGGAGGGGGGGGAACTCCTACGAGCAGTACTTC

v_gene: TRBV19
j_gene: TRBJ2-3
len: 20
abundance: once
d_gene: TRBD2
CDR3aa: CASRDGLAGALSFSTDTQYF
CDR3nt: TGTGCCAGTAGGGACGGACTAGCGGGGGCCCTCTCTTTTAGCACAGATACGCAGTATTTT

v_gene: TRBV9
j_gene: TRBJ2-2
len: 16
abundance: few
d_gene: .
CDR3aa: CASSVWAGKDTGELFF
CDR3nt: TGTGCCAGCAGCGTATGGGCAGGGAAGGACACCGGGGAGCTGTTTTTT

v_gene: TRBV28
j_gene: TRBJ1-4
len: 15
abundance: .
d_gene: TRBD1
CDR3aa: CASSSPGQGDEKLFF
CDR3nt: TGTGCCAGCAGTTCCCCGGGACAGGGGGATGAAAAACTGTTTTTT

v_gene: TRBV29-1
j_gene: TRBJ2-5
len: 12
abundance: .
d_gene: .
CDR3aa: CSVLMSQETQYF
CDR3nt: TGCAGCGTCCTGATGAGTCAAGAGACCCAGTACTTC

v_gene: TRBV28
j_gene: TRBJ1-5
len: 14
abundance: few
d_gene: TRBD1
CDR3aa: CASSLRQGHQPQHF
CDR3nt: TGTGCCAGCAGTTTACGACAGGGCCATCAGCCCCAGCATTTT

v_gene: TRBV27
j_gene: TRBJ2-2
len: 16
abundance: .
d_gene: .
CDR3aa: CASSLYRSYGTGELFF
CDR3nt: TGTGCCAGCAGTCTTTACAGGTCCTACGGCACCGGGGAGCTGTTTTTT